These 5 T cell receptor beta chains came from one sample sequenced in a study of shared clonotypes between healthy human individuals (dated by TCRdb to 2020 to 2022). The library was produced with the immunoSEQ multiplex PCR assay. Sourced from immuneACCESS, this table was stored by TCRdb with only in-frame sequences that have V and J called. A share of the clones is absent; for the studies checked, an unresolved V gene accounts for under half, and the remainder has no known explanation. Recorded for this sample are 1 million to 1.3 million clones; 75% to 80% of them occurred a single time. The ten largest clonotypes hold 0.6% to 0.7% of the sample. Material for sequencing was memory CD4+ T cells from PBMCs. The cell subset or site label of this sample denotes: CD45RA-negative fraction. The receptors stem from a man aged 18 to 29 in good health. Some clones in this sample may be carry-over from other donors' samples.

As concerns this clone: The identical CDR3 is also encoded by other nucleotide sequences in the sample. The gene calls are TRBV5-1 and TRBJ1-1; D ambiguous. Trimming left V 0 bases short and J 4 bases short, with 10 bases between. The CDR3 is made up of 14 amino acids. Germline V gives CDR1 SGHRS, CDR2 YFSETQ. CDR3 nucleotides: TGCGCCAGCAGCTTGGCTGTGGGAGGCACTGAAGCTTTCTTT. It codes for CASSLAVGGTEAFF.

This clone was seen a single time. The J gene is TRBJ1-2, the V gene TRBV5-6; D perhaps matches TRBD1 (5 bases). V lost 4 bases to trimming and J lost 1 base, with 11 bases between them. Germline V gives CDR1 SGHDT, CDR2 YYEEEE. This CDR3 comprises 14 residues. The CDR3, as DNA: TGTGCCAGCAGCGCCGACAGAGATAACTATGGCTACACCTTC. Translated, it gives CASSADRDNYGYTF.

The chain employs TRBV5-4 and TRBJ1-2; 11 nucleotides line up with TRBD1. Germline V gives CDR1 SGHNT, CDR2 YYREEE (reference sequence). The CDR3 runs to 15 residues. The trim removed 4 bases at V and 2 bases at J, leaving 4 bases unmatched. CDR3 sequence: CASSTRTGGNYGYTF. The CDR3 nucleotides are TGTGCCAGCAGCACAAGGACAGGGGGCAACTATGGCTACACCTTC.

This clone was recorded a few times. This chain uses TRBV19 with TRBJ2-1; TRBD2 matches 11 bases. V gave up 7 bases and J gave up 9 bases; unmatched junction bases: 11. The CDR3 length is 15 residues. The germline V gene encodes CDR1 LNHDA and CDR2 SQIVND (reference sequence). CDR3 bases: TGTGCCAGTACCCTGGGACTAGCGGAGGCGGGTGAGCAGTTCTTC. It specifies CASTLGLAEAGEQFF.

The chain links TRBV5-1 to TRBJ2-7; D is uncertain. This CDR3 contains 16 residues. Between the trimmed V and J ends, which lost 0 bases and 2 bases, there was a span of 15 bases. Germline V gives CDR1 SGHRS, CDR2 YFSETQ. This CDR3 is CASSLGIRSPPYEQYF. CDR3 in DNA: TGCGCCAGCAGCTTGGGAATAAGGTCCCCTCCCTACGAGCAGTACTTC.